This T cell receptor beta chain was found in a study of radiotherapy plus CTLA-4 blockade in lung cancer. Whole-study context: Across the patients, objective responses occurred in less than 20%, and disease control in under 40%.

Clones were sequenced by immunoSEQ multiplex PCR, and TCRdb holds only the in-frame ones, with some missing. The profile shows some 50,000 clones, around four fifths of them singletons. Findings and limits, study-wide: Early clonal dynamics of blood T cells, together with interferon-beta, were reported as the best response predictor. After treatment with radiotherapy plus ipilimumab, TCR clones that came from the tumor expanded in blood.

This CDR3 has 14 residues. The junction had 7 bases not matched to a gene; V was cut back by 7 bases and J by 2 bases. CDR1 is LGHNA, CDR2 YNFKEQ, per germline. Receiving focal radiation plus CTLA-4 blockade with ipilimumab were patients who had chemo-refractory metastatic non-small-cell lung cancer. With regard to this clone: Its antigen is unknown.

The sequencing used peripheral blood, collected from a patient treated with radiotherapy plus ipilimumab. The chain carries TRBV4-2 and TRBJ1-2; 7 bases match TRBD1. This receptor was obtained from a human donor with non-small cell lung cancer who had a partial response to radiotherapy plus ipilimumab. CDR3 amino acids: CASTPTTGNYGYTF. The CDR3, as DNA: TGTGCCAGCACCCCGACGACAGGGAACTATGGCTACACCTTC.